The rows below give T cell receptor beta chains drawn from one sample of a study of T cells in Graves' hyperthyroidism and ophthalmopathy. TCRdb reprocessed the multiplex PCR reads with MiXCR, giving one entry per CDR3 protein. The table has a few hundred thousand distinct CDR3 sequences, around 13% seen once; the top ten hold 34%. What was sequenced was blood. These TCRs come from a woman between 40 and 50 years old with Graves' ophthalmopathy. The CDR3 runs from the conserved cysteine through the conserved F or W.

cdr3_length,j_call,v_call,cdr3_aa
14,TRBJ2-1,TRBV2,CASNRLAGVNEQFF
13,TRBJ1-1,TRBV20-1,CSAPTGTGLEAFF
13,TRBJ1-2,TRBV29-1,CSVVVAGLHGYTF
19,TRBJ2-3,TRBV7-8,CASSLEPGTSGPSTDTQYF
15,TRBJ2-7,TRBV10-3,CAISESRVGLYEQYF
14,TRBJ1-2,TRBV7-8,CASSHSDLYYGYTF
14,TRBJ1-2,TRBV7-9,CATPTRASRYGYTF
14,TRBJ1-4,TRBV12-3/TRBV12-4,CASSFLGVGEKLFF
11,TRBJ2-4,TRBV7-9,CASSSGDIQYF
12,TRBJ1-4,TRBV15,CATRGLDEKLFF
11,TRBJ2-4,TRBV12-3/TRBV12-4,CASRRDRSQYF
14,TRBJ2-7,TRBV7-9,CASSLYMGNYEQYF
16,TRBJ2-7,TRBV6-1,CALPGGQRGLSYEQYF
17,TRBJ2-1,TRBV19,CASSIVEVVGRNNEQFF
11,TRBJ2-1,TRBV20-1,CSARPAAEQFF
12,TRBJ1-2,TRBV6-1,CASGGYRGGYTF
15,TRBJ2-7,TRBV11-1,CASSGAGVGSYEQYF
14,TRBJ1-4,TRBV28,CASRRTGGTEKLFF
15,TRBJ2-1,TRBV5-1,CASSLAGGQYNEQFF
16,TRBJ1-2,TRBV11-2,CASSLGSDLPYYGYTF
17,TRBJ2-1,TRBV5-1,CANSLMASGGAGHEQFF
17,TRBJ2-1,TRBV6-2/TRBV6-3,CASSSDPGLALGGEQFF
16,TRBJ1-5,TRBV18,CASSLNRDRGFMAQHF
11,TRBJ1-2,TRBV6-2/TRBV6-3,CASSSTYGYTF
16,TRBJ2-7,TRBV3-1,CASSQSWAGSSYEQYF
13,TRBJ2-5,TRBV9,CASSVASAETQYF
14,TRBJ1-1,TRBV11-3,CASSRSFMNTEAFF
19,TRBJ2-7,TRBV19,CASSLDVLGGADTRYEQYF
13,TRBJ2-2,TRBV10-2,CASRGRGVGELFF
15,TRBJ2-6,TRBV12-3/TRBV12-4,CASGYEGSGANVLTF
18,TRBJ2-3,TRBV25-1,CASSGTSGERPSTDTQYF
13,TRBJ1-3,TRBV11-2,CASKGRSGNTIYF
16,TRBJ2-7,TRBV12-3/TRBV12-4,CASSNTPGAPQYEQYF
16,TRBJ1-6,TRBV7-2,CASSQESGQGNSPLHF
12,TRBJ1-5,TRBV15,CATSPNRGPQHF
13,TRBJ2-1,TRBV7-6,CASYSGGHNEQFF
13,TRBJ1-2,TRBV6-6,CASSYGANYGYTF
13,TRBJ1-2,TRBV13,CASSRGSTYGYTF
14,TRBJ2-1,TRBV12-3/TRBV12-4,CASSLKASGNEQFF
13,TRBJ2-4,TRBV24-1,CATSEPTKNIQYF
12,TRBJ1-5,TRBV20-1,CSARTGYQPQHF
14,TRBJ2-3,TRBV10-3,CAISESGTADTRYF
14,TRBJ2-3,TRBV6-1,CASQIGVGTDTQYF
11,TRBJ1-2,TRBV29-1,CSVVGGDGYTF
17,TRBJ1-2,TRBV9,CASSASRDRGRGYGYTF
14,TRBJ1-1,TRBV19,CASNPDRTDTEAFF